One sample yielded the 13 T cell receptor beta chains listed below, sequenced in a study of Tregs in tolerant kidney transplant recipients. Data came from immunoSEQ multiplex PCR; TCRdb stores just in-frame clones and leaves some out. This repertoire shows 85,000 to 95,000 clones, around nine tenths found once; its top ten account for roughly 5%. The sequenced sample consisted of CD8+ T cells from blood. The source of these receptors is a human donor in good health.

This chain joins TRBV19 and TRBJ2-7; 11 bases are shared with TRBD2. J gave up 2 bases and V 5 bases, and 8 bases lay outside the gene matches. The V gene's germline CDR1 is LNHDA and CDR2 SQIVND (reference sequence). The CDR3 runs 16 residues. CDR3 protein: CASSAELAGGTYEQYF. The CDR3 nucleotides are TGTGCCAGTAGTGCCGAGCTAGCGGGAGGTACCTACGAGCAGTACTTC.

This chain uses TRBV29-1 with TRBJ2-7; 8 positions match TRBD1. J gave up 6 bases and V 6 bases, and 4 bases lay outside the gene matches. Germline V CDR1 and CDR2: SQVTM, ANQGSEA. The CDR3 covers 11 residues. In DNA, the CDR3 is TGCAGCGTAGGACAGGGCTCCGAGCAGTACTTC. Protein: CSVGQGSEQYF.

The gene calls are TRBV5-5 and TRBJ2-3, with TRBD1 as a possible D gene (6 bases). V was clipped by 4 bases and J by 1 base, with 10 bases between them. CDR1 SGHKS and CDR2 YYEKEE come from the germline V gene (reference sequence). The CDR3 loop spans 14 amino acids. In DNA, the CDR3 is TGTGCCAGCAGCCCCAGGGGCGGCACAGATACGCAGTATTTT. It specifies CASSPRGGTDTQYF.

CDR3 DNA: TGTGCCAGCATTAGGGGTAGCTCCTACAATGAGCAGTTCTTC. This translates into CASIRGSSYNEQFF. The chain uses TRBV7-8 and TRBJ2-1, with D possibly TRBD1 on 5 matching bases. The CDR3 runs to 14 residues. With 7 bases removed from V and 0 bases from J, the gap between germline ends came to 10 bases. Germline V gene data show CDR1 as SGHVS and CDR2 as FQNEAQ.

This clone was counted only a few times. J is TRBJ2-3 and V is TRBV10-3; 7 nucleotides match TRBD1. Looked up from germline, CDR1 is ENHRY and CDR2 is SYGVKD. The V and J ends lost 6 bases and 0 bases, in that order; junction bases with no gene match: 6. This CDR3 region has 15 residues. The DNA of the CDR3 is TGTGCCATCAGAAGGGACAGTTCTAGCACAGATACGCAGTATTTT. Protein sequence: CAIRRDSSSTDTQYF.

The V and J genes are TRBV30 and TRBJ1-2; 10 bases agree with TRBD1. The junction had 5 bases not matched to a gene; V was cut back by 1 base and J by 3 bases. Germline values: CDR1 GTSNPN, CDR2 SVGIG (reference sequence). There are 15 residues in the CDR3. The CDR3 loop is CAWSGGQGGDYGYTF. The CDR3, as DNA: TGTGCCTGGAGTGGTGGACAGGGGGGCGACTATGGCTACACCTTC.

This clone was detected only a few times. The CDR3 DNA reads as TGTGCCAGTAGTTCGGGGCTAGCGGACTACAATGAGCAGTTCTTC. This translates into CASSSGLADYNEQFF. The rearrangement links TRBV19 to TRBJ2-1, with 7 nucleotides matching TRBD2. The germline CDR1 and CDR2 sequences are LNHDA and SQIVND (reference sequence). Trimming removed 5 bases from V and 3 bases from J; junction bases left unmatched: 7. The CDR3 sequence is 15 residues long. The full variable domain, with the rest looked up from reference TRBV19 and TRBJ2-1, is DGGITQSPKYLFRKEGQNVTLSCEQNLNHDAMYWYRQDPGQGLRLIYYSQIVNDFQKGDIAEGYSVSREKKESFPLTVTSAQKNPTAFYLCASSSGLADYNEQFFGPGTRLTVL.

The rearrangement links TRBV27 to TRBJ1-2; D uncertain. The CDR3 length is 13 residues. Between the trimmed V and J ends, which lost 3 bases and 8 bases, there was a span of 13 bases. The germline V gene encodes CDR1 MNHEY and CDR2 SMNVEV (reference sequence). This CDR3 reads CASSFGPSTGYTF. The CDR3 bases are TGTGCCAGCAGTTTTGGGCCCAGTACAGGCTACACCTTC.

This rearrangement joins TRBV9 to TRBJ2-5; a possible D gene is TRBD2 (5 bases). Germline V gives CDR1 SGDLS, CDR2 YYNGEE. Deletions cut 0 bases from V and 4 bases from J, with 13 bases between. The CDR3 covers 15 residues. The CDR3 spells CASSVATGLAETQYF. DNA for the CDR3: TGTGCCAGCAGCGTAGCTACTGGACTTGCAGAGACCCAGTACTTC.

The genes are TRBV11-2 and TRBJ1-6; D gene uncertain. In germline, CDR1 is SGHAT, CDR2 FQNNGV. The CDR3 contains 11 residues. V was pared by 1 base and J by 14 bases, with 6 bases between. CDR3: CASSLGVSLHF. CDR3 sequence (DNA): TGTGCCAGCAGCTTAGGGGTTTCCCTCCACTTT. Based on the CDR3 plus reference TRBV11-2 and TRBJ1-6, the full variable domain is EAGVAQSPRYKIIEKRQSVAFWCNPISGHATLYWYQQILGQGPKLLIQFQNNGVVDDSQLPKDRFSAERLKGVDSTLKIQPAKLEDSAVYLCASSLGVSLHFGNGTRLTVT.

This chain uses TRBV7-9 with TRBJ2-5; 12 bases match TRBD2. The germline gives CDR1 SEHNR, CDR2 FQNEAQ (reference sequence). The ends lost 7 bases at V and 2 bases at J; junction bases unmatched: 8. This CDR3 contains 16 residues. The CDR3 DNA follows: TGTGCCAGCAACCCGACTAGCGGGGGAGGACAAGAGACCCAGTACTTC. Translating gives CASNPTSGGGQETQYF. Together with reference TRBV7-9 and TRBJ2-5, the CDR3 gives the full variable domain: DTGVSQNPRHKITKRGQNVTFRCDPISEHNRLYWYRQTLGQGPEFLTYFQNEAQLEKSRLLSDRFSAERPKGSFSTLEIQRTEQGDSAMYLCASNPTSGGGQETQYFGPGTRLLVL.

CDR3 coding DNA: TGTGCCAGGACCTCTCGGGTAACCGGGGAGCTGTTTTTT. Translated, it gives CARTSRVTGELFF. The chain carries TRBV2 and TRBJ2-2; D unresolved. V lost 9 bases and J lost 5, with 13 bases in between. In germline, CDR1 is SNHLY, CDR2 FYNNEI. This CDR3 comprises 13 residues. Supplemented by reference TRBV2 and TRBJ2-2, the full variable domain reads EPEVTQTPSHQVTQMGQEVILRCVPISNHLYFYWYRQILGQKVEFLVSFYNNEISEKSEIFDDQFSVERPDGSNFTLKIRSTKLEDSAMYFCARTSRVTGELFFGEGSRLTVL.

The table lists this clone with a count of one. The CDR3 DNA is TGTGCCAGCAGTTTAAAATTTGCCGGGGAGCTGTTTTTT. Amino acids: CASSLKFAGELFF. The chain links TRBV27 to TRBJ2-2; D gene unclear. V lost 2 bases to trimming and J lost 6 bases, with 7 bases between them. CDR3 size: 13 residues. CDR1 is MNHEY, CDR2 SMNVEV, per germline (reference sequence).